The 29 T cell receptor beta chains reported below all come from one sample, sequenced in a study of T cell repertoires in aging, cancer and after chemotherapy (dated by TCRdb to between 2018 and 2021). TCR beta rearrangements were amplified from genomic DNA isolated from peripheral blood, not from sorted cells or RNA. For sequencing, an Illumina MiSeq was employed. Rearranged TRB sequences spanning V, D and J segments were amplified by multiplex touch-down PCR using a mixed TRB-A/B primer pool. The raw public reads went through TCRdb reprocessing: fastp at Q25, MiXCR clone calling, in-frame beta chains kept. Merged by CDR3 protein, the rows form single entries marked with the most common genes and DNA. A total of more than 500 distinct CDR3 sequences appear in this sample, roughly a fifth of them only once. The top ten clonotypes cover 65% to 70% of the sample. Sequenced: blood. These receptors were obtained from a human donor with a blood cancer.

To note about this clonotype: The junction shows a germline mismatch at one end, possibly a read error. The chain uses TRBV6-1 and TRBJ2-1; 7 bases match TRBD1. Looked up from germline, CDR1 is MNHNS and CDR2 is SASEGT. This CDR3 spans 14 amino acids. The CDR3 sequence: CAISGGQSYNEQFF. CDR3 nucleotide sequence: TGTGCCATCAGTGGGGGACAGAGCTACAATGAGCAGTTCTTC.

This clonotype qualifies as large (0.1 to 1%). V and J are TRBV27 and TRBJ2-7; D is undetermined. CDR3 length equals 12 residues. Germline lookup yields CDR1 MNHEY and CDR2 SMNVEV (reference sequence). Trimming left V 8 bases short and J 0 bases short, with 8 bases between. CDR3 protein: CASGSGSYEQYF. The CDR3 nucleotides read TGTGCCAGCGGCTCTGGCTCCTACGAGCAGTACTTC.

This clonotype is large within its sample. The chain has TRBV6-1 and TRBJ2-7, with D perhaps given as TRBD1 or TRBD2 (5 bases each). Germline-derived CDR1 and CDR2 are MNHNS and SASEGT. The CDR3 runs 13 residues. V was cut by 4 bases and J by 1 base, with 8 bases left in between. The CDR3 DNA sequence: TGTGCCAGCAGTGTTGGGGGTTCCTACGAGCAGTACTTC. Encoded protein: CASSVGGSYEQYF.

By sample share, this clonotype is medium-sized. The V gene is TRBV6-1, the J gene TRBJ1-5, with D perhaps matching TRBD1 (5 bases). The germline V and J ends were trimmed by 3 bases and 0 bases, with 15 bases remaining between them. Germline V lookup: CDR1 MNHNS, CDR2 SASEGT. The CDR3 spans 17 residues. The CDR3 nucleotides are TGTGCCAGCAGTGACCGACGGACATCTTATAGCAATCAGCCCCAGCATTTT. This sequence encodes CASSDRRTSYSNQPQHF.

Comments on this clonotype: Germline is not matched at one junction end, which may reflect a read error. This chain uses TRBV12-3 or TRBV12-4 with TRBJ1-1, with D uncertain. The CDR3 has 14 amino acids. CDR3 DNA sequence: TGTGCCATCAGTTTTGAGGGTACTAACACTGTAGCTTTCTTT. This sequence encodes CAISFEGTNTVAFF.

This sequence joins TRBV18 and TRBJ1-2, with 9 bases identical to TRBD1. Germline CDR1 KGHSH, CDR2 LQKENI. The V gene end was trimmed by 2 bases and the J gene end by 3 bases; junction bases not matched to a gene: 1. The CDR3 totals 14 residues. CDR3 sequence: CASSPGDRDYGYTF. CDR3 bases: TGTGCCAGCTCACCAGGGGACAGGGACTATGGCTACACCTTC.

V and J are TRBV20-1 and TRBJ2-1, with a possible D match to TRBD1 (6 bases). The CDR3 spans 14 residues. V lost 0 bases to trimming and J lost 10 bases, with 16 bases between them. Looked up from germline, CDR1 is DFQATT and CDR2 is SNEGSKA (reference sequence). CDR3 region: CSARDGQGLYEQFF. The CDR3 DNA is TGCAGTGCTAGAGATGGGCAGGGGCTGTACGAGCAGTTCTTC.

This clonotype counts as medium-sized. The chain has TRBV5-5 and TRBJ2-3, with 11 bases aligning to TRBD2. With V trimmed by 2 bases and J by 2 bases, 28 bases remained unmatched. The CDR3 runs 24 residues. CDR1 and CDR2 (germline): SGHKS, YYEKEE (reference sequence). DNA of the CDR3: TGTGCCAGCAGCTTAGGACAGGGGAGAGCTAGCGGGAGGTCCGGGACTTACTCCACAGATACGCAGTATTTT. Amino acid sequence: CASSLGQGRASGRSGTYSTDTQYF.

This clonotype was picked up a small number of times. The V gene is TRBV10-2, the J gene TRBJ2-7, with D uncertain. This CDR3 region has 11 residues. Trimming removed 0 bases from V and 4 bases from J, with 1 base in between. Germline-derived CDR1 and CDR2 are WSHSY and SAAADI. Here the CDR3 DNA reads TGCGCCAGCAGTGAGTCTTACGAGCAGTACTTC. Translated: CASSESYEQYF.

By sample fraction, this clonotype is large. V is TRBV6-2 or TRBV6-3 and J is TRBJ2-2, with 9 bases matching TRBD2. The trim removed 4 bases at V and 10 bases at J, leaving 16 bases unmatched. CDR3 length: 17 amino acids. CDR1 and CDR2 (germline): MNHEY, SVGEGT. This CDR3 is CASSSPLEGLAPSELFF. As DNA, the CDR3 is TGTGCCAGCAGTTCTCCACTTGAAGGACTAGCGCCCTCGGAGCTGTTTTTT.

The rearrangement joins TRBV20-1 to TRBJ2-1, with TRBD2 matching 10 bases. This CDR3 has 15 residues. J was trimmed by 7 bases and V by 0 bases; bases with no gene match: 6. The germline V gene has CDR1 DFQATT and CDR2 SNEGSKA (reference sequence). The CDR3 protein is CSARESSGGGNEQFF. The CDR3 nucleotides are TGCAGTGCTAGAGAGTCCAGCGGGGGGGGGAATGAGCAGTTCTTC.

By share, this clonotype ranks as large. The chain recombines TRBV6-1 with TRBJ2-7; perhaps TRBD1 as D (6 bases). Germline V gene sequence: CDR1 MNHNS, CDR2 SASEGT. Trimming shortened V by 10 bases and J by 0 bases, and 13 bases separated the two germline ends. The CDR3 spans 13 residues. The DNA of the CDR3 is TGTGCCATCAGGACAGTAAGCTCCTACGAGCAGTACTTC. This codes for CAIRTVSSYEQYF.

This clonotype is judged large. The chain recombines TRBV29-1 with TRBJ1-2, with D possibly being TRBD1 (5 bases). CDR1 is SQVTM, CDR2 ANQGSEA, per germline. CDR3 length equals 11 residues. With 8 bases removed from V and 3 bases from J, the gap between germline ends came to 10 bases. The CDR3 DNA is TGCAGCTCCCGGGGACACTATGGCTACACCTTC. It is translated as CSSRGHYGYTF.

In this sample, this clonotype turned up a few times. The chain uses TRBV5-1 and TRBJ1-6, with unresolved D. V lost 0 bases and J lost 8, with 12 bases in between. There are 15 residues in the CDR3. Germline CDR1 SGHRS, CDR2 YFSETQ. The CDR3, as DNA: TGCGCCAGCAGCTTGGCCCCGGGTTCAGATTCACCCCTCCACTTT. Protein product: CASSLAPGSDSPLHF.

This clonotype is large (0.1 to 1%) by share. The V and J genes are TRBV29-1 and TRBJ2-7; D is possibly TRBD2 (5 bases). From germline, CDR1 is SQVTM and CDR2 ANQGSEA. The CDR3 covers 13 residues. The V gene lost 6 bases and the J gene lost 2 bases, with 14 bases spanning the gap. Written as DNA, the CDR3 is TGCAGCGTAAGGCGGACTGCCACCTACGAGCAGTACTTC. Its protein is CSVRRTATYEQYF.

This clonotype was seen a handful of times. This chain connects TRBV4-3 to TRBJ2-1; 7 bases are shared with TRBD2. This CDR3 has 15 residues. The germline V gene has CDR1 LGHNA and CDR2 YSLEER. The V and J ends lost 4 bases and 7 bases, in that order; junction bases with no gene match: 10. CDR3: CASSLSVGGLNEQFF. The CDR3 DNA follows: TGCGCCAGCAGCCTTTCGGTGGGAGGGCTAAATGAGCAGTTCTTC.

This clonotype counts as medium-sized (0.01 to 0.1%). The chain joins TRBV7-6 to TRBJ2-5, with TRBD2 matching over 7 bases. This CDR3 region has 15 residues. CDR1 is SGHVS and CDR2 is FNYEAQ in the germline V gene. Losses at the gene ends were 0 bases for V and 4 bases for J; bases not matched to a gene: 5. CDR3 sequence (DNA): TGTGCCAGCAGCTTAGCGGGCTCGGGGGGAGAGACCCAGTACTTC. Translated: CASSLAGSGGETQYF.

This clonotype is large. The V and J genes are TRBV6-2 or TRBV6-3 and TRBJ2-1, with no clear D. V was trimmed by 0 bases and J by 10 bases, leaving 10 bases between them. The CDR3 sequence is 13 residues long. Looked up from germline, CDR1 is MNHEY and CDR2 is SVGEGT. The CDR3 sequence: CASSYSDGGEQFF. For the CDR3, the DNA is TGTGCCAGCAGTTACTCGGACGGTGGGGAGCAGTTCTTC.

The table lists this clonotype with a few counts. The J gene is TRBJ1-1, the V gene TRBV5-1; D remains unclear. The V gene's germline CDR1 is SGHRS and CDR2 YFSETQ. This CDR3 has 15 amino acids. The ends were cut back, 0 bases at V and 2 bases at J, with 11 bases in the middle. The CDR3 bases are TGCGCCAGCAGCTTGGTTGGACCCCGAAACACTGAAGCTTTCTTT. It is translated as CASSLVGPRNTEAFF.

This clonotype is termed medium-sized. This chain connects TRBV27 to TRBJ2-7; D is ambiguous. Germline V lookup: CDR1 MNHEY, CDR2 SMNVEV (reference sequence). The germline V and J ends were trimmed by 4 bases and 4 bases, with 17 bases remaining between them. The length of the CDR3 is 15 residues. CDR3 bases: TGTGCCAGCAGTTCGCCGAGAATGACACGGTACGAGCAGTACTTC. Translating gives CASSSPRMTRYEQYF.

By sample share, this clonotype is medium-sized (0.01 to 0.1%). The rearrangement joins TRBV19 to TRBJ1-6; the D gene is possibly TRBD1 (6 bases). The V end lost 7 bases, the J end lost 8 bases, and 12 bases lay between the germline ends. Germline V gives CDR1 LNHDA, CDR2 SQIVND (reference sequence). The CDR3 totals 13 residues. CDR3 sequence: CASTQGPYSPLHF. The CDR3 DNA is TGTGCCAGTACCCAGGGGCCCTATTCACCCCTCCACTTT.

This chain connects TRBV6-6 to TRBJ2-7; tentative D call: TRBD2 (6 bases). This CDR3 comprises 12 residues. V was clipped by 5 bases and J by 3 bases, with 8 bases between them. Germline loops: CDR1 MNHNY, CDR2 SVGAGI (reference sequence). The CDR3 nucleotides read TGTGCCAGCAGTCCCGGGGGCTACGAGCAGTACTTC. Protein: CASSPGGYEQYF.

This clonotype is medium-sized within its sample. The V and J genes are TRBV6-5 and TRBJ2-3, with 9 bases identical to TRBD1. The CDR3 consists of 15 residues. Germline assignment: CDR1 MNHEY and CDR2 SVGAGI. V lost 6 bases and J lost 7; bases outside the gene matches: 11. The CDR3 here is CASRGQGTGVNTQYF. The DNA for the CDR3 is TGTGCCAGCAGGGGACAGGGAACCGGGGTGAATACGCAGTATTTT.

In its sample, this clonotype is large. V usage is TRBV6-2 or TRBV6-3 and J usage is TRBJ2-7; 9 positions match TRBD1. V trimming: 4 bases; J trimming: 5 bases; junction bases outside the gene matches: 6. Germline V lookup: CDR1 MNHEY, CDR2 SVGEGT. CDR3 size: 14 residues. The CDR3 region is CASSFGQGIDEQYF. CDR3 bases: TGTGCCAGCAGTTTCGGACAGGGGATCGACGAGCAGTACTTC.

This chain uses TRBV11-2 with TRBJ1-6; 7 positions match TRBD1. Trimming took 5 bases from V and 0 from J; bases not matched to a gene: 10. Germline V gives CDR1 SGHAT, CDR2 FQNNGV. The CDR3 consists of 18 residues. CDR3 sequence reads: CASSARQGGSSYNSPLHF. The CDR3 bases are TGTGCCAGCAGCGCCCGCCAGGGGGGAAGCTCCTATAATTCACCCCTCCACTTT.

Relative to its sample, this clonotype is medium-sized. The chain has TRBV12-3 or TRBV12-4 and TRBJ1-2; D is unclear. The V and J ends lost 10 bases and 7 bases respectively, with 16 bases between them. The CDR3 has 12 residues. CDR3 sequence: CATAPQVGGYTF. The DNA for the CDR3 is TGTGCCACTGCACCTCAGGTCGGTGGCTACACCTTC.

This clonotype is medium-sized. A junction end diverges from the germline sequence, so it may reflect a read error. The chain links TRBV27 to TRBJ1-4, with a weak D call TRBD1 (6 bases). Germline loops: CDR1 MNHEY, CDR2 SMNVEV (reference sequence). The CDR3 covers 15 residues. CDR3 sequence: CASGPLGQTNQKLFF. As DNA, the CDR3 is TGTGCCAGCGGTCCACTAGGACAGACTAATCAAAAACTGTTTTTT.

This clonotype is categorized as large. The V gene is TRBV12-3 or TRBV12-4, the J gene TRBJ1-2; possible D gene TRBD1, 6 bases. The CDR3 is 14 residues long. Trimming left V 7 bases short and J 3 bases short, with 15 bases between. The CDR3 region has the DNA TGTGCCAGCACCTTGTGGGGGGCGGACTATGGCTACACCTTC. Translated: CASTLWGADYGYTF.

By sample share, this clonotype is medium-sized. This CDR3 reads CASSLTGSGNTIYF. The CDR3 region has the DNA TGTGCCAGCAGCTTGACCGGCTCTGGAAACACCATATATTTT. This rearrangement joins TRBV5-4 to TRBJ1-3; D is ambiguous. CDR1 is SGHNT, CDR2 YYREEE, per germline (reference sequence). There are 14 residues in the CDR3. V lost 1 base and J lost 0, with 5 bases in between.